This T cell receptor (beta chain) was found in a study of technical replicates of blood from a handful of donors. Produced via immunoSEQ multiplex PCR; TCRdb's table is partial and in-frame only. The sample carries 100,000 or so clones, approximately 96% recorded once. The CDR3 is 13 residues long. The ends were cut back, 1 base at V and 4 bases at J, with 9 bases in the middle. Per germline, CDR1 SGHKS and CDR2 YYEKEE (reference sequence). The sample comprised T cells isolated from PBMCs. The chain carries TRBV5-5 and TRBJ2-7; D is ambiguous. This receptor was obtained from a human donor in good health. CDR3 coding DNA: TGTGCCAGCAGCTTGAGCTTAAGATACGAGCAGTACTTC. Protein product: CASSLSLRYEQYF.